This TCR beta chain stems from a study of shared clonotypes between healthy human individuals. Unmatched junction bases numbered 5, after V lost 1 base and J lost 2 bases. CDR1 and CDR2 (germline): MGHRA, YSYEKL. There are 17 residues in the CDR3. This table comes from immunoSEQ multiplex PCR, and its TCRdb copy is limited to in-frame clones, with some not included. The data show some 1,400,000 clones, with approximately 97% seen just once and more than 0.9% held by the top ten. The V gene is TRBV4-1, the J gene TRBJ2-6; 7 bases are shared with TRBD1. This TCR was recovered from a man aged 25 to 40 in good health. The sample comprised naive CD4+ T cells sorted from blood. As to subset: CD45RA+ positively selected. CDR3 loop: CASSQVPQGAGANVLTF. The CDR3 DNA follows: TGCGCCAGCAGCCAAGTCCCCCAGGGGGCTGGGGCCAACGTCCTGACTTTC.